These T cell receptor beta chains were read from a single sample in a study of cytomegalovirus exposure and HLA in healthy donors. Profiling relied on immunoSEQ multiplex PCR, and the TCRdb table lists in-frame clones only, not all of them. The sample shows around 100,000 clones, about 80% of them seen only once. The sample was PBMCs. These receptors all stem from a man in his fifties in good health and CMV-seropositive. The CDR3 runs from the conserved cysteine through the conserved F or W. The D gene is left open where the match is weak. Clone size is stated in some rows and not others, as once, few, many or a class when expanded.

j_call: TRBJ1-6; clone_size: -; d_call: -; v_call: TRBV2; cdr3_length: 14; cdr3_aa: CASRIGGSHSPLHF; cdr3_nt: TGTGCCAGCAGGATTGGGGGGAGTCACTCACCCCTCCACTTT
j_call: TRBJ2-7; clone_size: -; d_call: -; v_call: TRBV9; cdr3_length: 15; cdr3_aa: CASSVSYREMHEQYF; cdr3_nt: TGTGCCAGCAGCGTATCCTACCGGGAGATGCACGAGCAGTACTTC
j_call: TRBJ2-3; clone_size: -; d_call: -; v_call: TRBV7-9; cdr3_length: 12; cdr3_aa: CASSSVTDTQYF; cdr3_nt: TGTGCCAGCAGTTCCGTCACAGATACGCAGTATTTT
j_call: TRBJ1-1; clone_size: once; d_call: TRBD1; v_call: TRBV2; cdr3_length: 13; cdr3_aa: CASSPGTGTEAFF; cdr3_nt: TGTGCCAGCAGTCCCGGGACAGGGACTGAAGCTTTCTTT
j_call: TRBJ1-6; clone_size: few; d_call: -; v_call: TRBV18; cdr3_length: 17; cdr3_aa: CASSPSAVSSYNSPLHF; cdr3_nt: TGTGCCAGCTCACCATCGGCGGTGAGCTCCTATAATTCACCCCTCCACTTT
j_call: TRBJ2-5; clone_size: -; d_call: -; v_call: TRBV5-1; cdr3_length: 14; cdr3_aa: CASSSGLHGETQYF; cdr3_nt: TGCGCCAGCAGCTCGGGACTCCACGGAGAGACCCAGTACTTC
j_call: TRBJ2-7; clone_size: -; d_call: -; v_call: TRBV6-1; cdr3_length: 15; cdr3_aa: CASSGGRAGGYEQYF; cdr3_nt: TGTGCCAGCAGTGGAGGGAGAGCCGGAGGATACGAGCAGTACTTC
j_call: TRBJ2-2; clone_size: once; d_call: TRBD2; v_call: TRBV2; cdr3_length: 21; cdr3_aa: CASSVRLRRASGRADTGELFF; cdr3_nt: TGTGCCAGCAGTGTCCGCTTGAGGAGGGCTAGCGGGAGGGCGGACACCGGGGAGCTGTTTTTT
j_call: TRBJ2-2; clone_size: -; d_call: -; v_call: TRBV5-4; cdr3_length: 13; cdr3_aa: CASRPDYTGELFF; cdr3_nt: TGTGCCAGCAGACCAGATTACACCGGGGAGCTGTTTTTT
j_call: TRBJ2-3; clone_size: -; d_call: -; v_call: TRBV4-1; cdr3_length: 15; cdr3_aa: CASSQPWASTDTQYF; cdr3_nt: TGCGCCAGCAGCCAACCTTGGGCTAGCACAGATACGCAGTATTTT
j_call: TRBJ2-4; clone_size: -; d_call: TRBD2; v_call: TRBV28; cdr3_length: 14; cdr3_aa: CASSAGGPQNIQYF; cdr3_nt: TGTGCCAGCAGTGCGGGGGGGCCCCAAAACATTCAGTACTTC
j_call: TRBJ1-3; clone_size: -; d_call: -; v_call: TRBV5-4; cdr3_length: 14; cdr3_aa: CASSSPGKGNTIYF; cdr3_nt: TGTGCCAGCAGCTCCCCAGGGAAAGGGAACACCATATATTTT
j_call: TRBJ1-6; clone_size: -; d_call: -; v_call: TRBV7-2; cdr3_length: 13; cdr3_aa: CASSLSSNSPLHF; cdr3_nt: TGTGCCAGCAGCTTATCCAGTAATTCACCCCTCCACTTT
j_call: TRBJ1-5; clone_size: -; d_call: TRBD1; v_call: TRBV6-1; cdr3_length: 15; cdr3_aa: CASSGYRGEGQPQHF; cdr3_nt: TGTGCCAGCAGTGGATACAGGGGAGAGGGCCAGCCCCAGCATTTT
j_call: TRBJ2-5; clone_size: -; d_call: TRBD2; v_call: TRBV7-7; cdr3_length: 16; cdr3_aa: CASSLGGASGKETQYF; cdr3_nt: TGTGCCAGCAGCTTAGGGGGAGCTAGCGGGAAAGAGACCCAGTACTTC
j_call: TRBJ2-5; clone_size: -; d_call: TRBD2; v_call: TRBV9; cdr3_length: 16; cdr3_aa: CASSAGGGLTRETQYF; cdr3_nt: TGTGCCAGCAGCGCGGGGGGGGGCCTGACTAGGGAGACCCAGTACTTC
j_call: TRBJ1-4; clone_size: -; d_call: -; v_call: TRBV5-6; cdr3_length: 15; cdr3_aa: CASSPGRRGNEKLFF; cdr3_nt: TGTGCCAGCAGCCCGGGCAGAAGGGGGAATGAAAAACTGTTTTTT
j_call: TRBJ1-2; clone_size: -; d_call: -; v_call: TRBV19; cdr3_length: 15; cdr3_aa: CASRVEGESGYGYTF; cdr3_nt: TGTGCCAGTAGAGTAGAGGGGGAAAGCGGCTATGGCTACACCTTC
j_call: TRBJ2-7; clone_size: -; d_call: TRBD2; v_call: TRBV5-4; cdr3_length: 14; cdr3_aa: CASSLKGGGDEQYF; cdr3_nt: TGTGCCAGCAGCTTGAAGGGTGGGGGGGACGAGCAGTACTTC
j_call: TRBJ1-2; clone_size: -; d_call: -; v_call: TRBV18; cdr3_length: 13; cdr3_aa: CASSQGANYGYTF; cdr3_nt: TGTGCCAGCTCACAGGGAGCTAACTATGGCTACACCTTC
j_call: TRBJ1-2; clone_size: -; d_call: -; v_call: TRBV6-1; cdr3_length: 16; cdr3_aa: CASSEDGTQGIYGYTF; cdr3_nt: TGTGCCAGCAGTGAAGACGGGACACAGGGAATCTATGGCTACACCTTC
j_call: TRBJ2-1; clone_size: -; d_call: TRBD2; v_call: TRBV5-1; cdr3_length: 15; cdr3_aa: CASSLGLAGINEQFF; cdr3_nt: TGCGCCAGCAGCTTGGGACTAGCGGGAATCAATGAGCAGTTCTTC
j_call: TRBJ2-3; clone_size: few; d_call: TRBD2; v_call: TRBV10-1; cdr3_length: 15; cdr3_aa: CASRVPAGNTDTQYF; cdr3_nt: TGCGCCAGCAGGGTCCCAGCGGGGAACACAGATACGCAGTATTTT
j_call: TRBJ1-3; clone_size: once; d_call: -; v_call: TRBV7-2; cdr3_length: 15; cdr3_aa: CASSLSVQPGNTIYF; cdr3_nt: TGTGCCAGCAGCTTATCGGTCCAGCCCGGGAACACCATATATTTT
j_call: TRBJ2-7; clone_size: -; d_call: TRBD1; v_call: TRBV19; cdr3_length: 13; cdr3_aa: CASRRNRGYEQYF; cdr3_nt: TGTGCCAGTCGGAGGAACAGGGGCTACGAGCAGTACTTC
j_call: TRBJ2-3; clone_size: few; d_call: TRBD2; v_call: TRBV2; cdr3_length: 15; cdr3_aa: CASSGLAGITDTQYF; cdr3_nt: TGTGCCAGCAGTGGACTAGCGGGAATCACAGATACGCAGTATTTT
j_call: TRBJ2-5; clone_size: few; d_call: -; v_call: TRBV19; cdr3_length: 17; cdr3_aa: CASSPNPQGQDQETQYF; cdr3_nt: TGTGCCAGTAGTCCCAATCCTCAGGGGCAGGACCAAGAGACCCAGTACTTC
j_call: TRBJ2-3; clone_size: few; d_call: -; v_call: TRBV2; cdr3_length: 14; cdr3_aa: CASGPSLDTDTQYF; cdr3_nt: TGTGCCAGCGGTCCATCACTTGACACAGATACGCAGTATTTT
j_call: TRBJ2-4; clone_size: -; d_call: -; v_call: TRBV28; cdr3_length: 15; cdr3_aa: CASTFRGLHKNIQYF; cdr3_nt: TGTGCCAGCACCTTTCGGGGACTCCACAAAAACATTCAGTACTTC
j_call: TRBJ2-7; clone_size: -; d_call: -; v_call: TRBV4-1; cdr3_length: 15; cdr3_aa: CASSQKGDSSYEQYF; cdr3_nt: TGCGCCAGCAGCCAAAAAGGAGACAGTTCCTACGAGCAGTACTTC
j_call: TRBJ1-1; clone_size: few; d_call: -; v_call: TRBV14; cdr3_length: 17; cdr3_aa: CASSQDRGGGLNTEAFF; cdr3_nt: TGTGCCAGCAGCCAAGATAGAGGGGGGGGGCTGAACACTGAAGCTTTCTTT
j_call: TRBJ1-1; clone_size: -; d_call: -; v_call: TRBV29-1; cdr3_length: 11; cdr3_aa: CSGQGGTEAFF; cdr3_nt: TGCAGCGGTCAGGGTGGAACTGAAGCTTTCTTT